This T cell receptor beta chain was captured by sequencing in a study of T cells expressing NK-cell markers. In generating TCR beta cDNA, 5'RACE template switching with UMIs was used. Following a re-call of the 5' RACE reads, TCRdb has one entry per CDR3 protein and lacks DNA. The sample shows 500,000 to 600,000 distinct CDR3 sequences, and approximately 3.5% sits with its ten largest clones. On this clonotype: Its antigen is unknown.

The CDR3 spans 15 residues. Germline V gene data show CDR1 as SNHLY and CDR2 as FYNNEI. Study findings and constraints: Each of several donors carried dominant NKG2C+ clonotypes accounting for roughly 1.0-7.5% of CD8+ T cells.

The receptor's source is a man between 18 and 35 years old in good health. The sequenced material came from blood T cells: a sorted CD56 or NKG2C T cell subset, CD4+ or CD8+ T cells, or bulk PBMC T cells (not recorded which). This chain uses TRBV2 with TRBJ2-5; TCRdb's D call, TRBD1, is unchecked because there is no DNA. CDR3: CASSRTPLNQETQYF.